These T cell receptor beta chains were read from a single sample in a study of Ad26.COV2.S vaccination and SARS-CoV-2 variants. The assay was immunoSEQ multiplex PCR, and TCRdb's table has in-frame clones only and misses some. The sample has roughly 330,000 clones; almost 90% are singletons. Sequences were derived from peripheral blood, sampled in a trial of Ad26.COV2.S vaccine versus placebo. These receptors came from a person aged 18-65 years who received the Ad26.COV2.S COVID-19 vaccine or a placebo. The CDR3 runs from the conserved cysteine through the conserved F or W. Fields, in order: clone size, J gene, V gene, D gene, CDR3 DNA, CDR3 protein. D genes are given only for firm matches. Clone size is not always given. Where it is, it says once, few, many or a class for expanded clones.

once | TRBJ2-1 | TRBV7-2 | TRBD1 | TGTGCCAGCAGCAGGGACAGGGGCGTTGCGTTCTTC | CASSRDRGVAFF
- | TRBJ2-5 | TRBV7-8 | TRBD1 | TGTGCCAGCAGCTCCAGGGGGATCGACCAGTACTTC | CASSSRGIDQYF
- | TRBJ1-5 | TRBV27 | - | TGTGCCAGCAGGGAAGGGGTTGCGAGCAATCAGCCCCAGCATTTT | CASREGVASNQPQHF
- | TRBJ1-1 | TRBV5-1 | - | TGCGCCAGCAGCTCCGACAGGACGAACACTGAAGCTTTCTTT | CASSSDRTNTEAFF
- | TRBJ1-5 | TRBV18 | - | TGTGCCAGCTCACCACCTTCTGTGGGGGGGGCGGATCAGCCCCAGCATTTT | CASSPPSVGGADQPQHF
once | TRBJ1-1 | TRBV27 | - | TGTGCCAGCAGTTGGACACTGGGAGGGGATGGAGCTTTCTTT | CASSWTLGGDGAFF
once | TRBJ1-1 | TRBV6-2/TRBV6-3 | - | TGTGCCAGCAGTTACCAGGGCTCGGAAGTCACTGAAGCTTTCTTT | CASSYQGSEVTEAFF
- | TRBJ1-1 | TRBV12-3/TRBV12-4 | - | TGTGCCAGCAGTTTACATCCCCCCACTGAAGCTTTCTTT | CASSLHPPTEAFF
- | TRBJ1-1 | TRBV14 | - | TGTGCCAGCACCCAACCCCCCCTTGAAGCTTTCTTT | CASTQPPLEAFF
- | TRBJ2-1 | TRBV4-1 | - | TGCGCCAGCAGCCAAACCAGGACGGAAGGGGAGCAGTTCTTC | CASSQTRTEGEQFF